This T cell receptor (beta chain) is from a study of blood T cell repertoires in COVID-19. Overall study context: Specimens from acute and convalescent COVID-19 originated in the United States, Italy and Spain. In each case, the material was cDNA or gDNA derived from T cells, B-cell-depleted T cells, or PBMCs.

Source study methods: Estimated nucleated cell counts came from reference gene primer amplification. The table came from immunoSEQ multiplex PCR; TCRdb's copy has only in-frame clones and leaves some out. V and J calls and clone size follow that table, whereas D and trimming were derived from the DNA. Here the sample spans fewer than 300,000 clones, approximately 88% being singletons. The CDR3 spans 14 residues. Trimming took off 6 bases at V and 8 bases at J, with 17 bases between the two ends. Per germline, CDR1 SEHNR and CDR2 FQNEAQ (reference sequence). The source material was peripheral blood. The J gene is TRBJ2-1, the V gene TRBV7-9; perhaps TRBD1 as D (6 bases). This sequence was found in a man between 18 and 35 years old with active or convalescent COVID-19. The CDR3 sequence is CASSSEGVFDEQFF. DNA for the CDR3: TGTGCCAGCAGTTCCGAGGGGGTTTTCGATGAGCAGTTCTTC.